This entry lists 2 T cell receptor beta chains sequenced from one sample in a study of T cell responses to AZD1222 COVID-19 vaccine (dated by TCRdb to about 2021). The time point label for this specimen denotes: baseline before first vaccination. To prepare the library, the immunoSEQ multiplex PCR assay was applied. The table was pulled from immuneACCESS by TCRdb, which kept in-frame rearrangements only. Such tables lose some clones; where checked, under half of the loss comes from unresolved V genes, and the rest has no known cause. Here the sample has roughly 160,000 clones; approximately 91% occur a single time. Of the sample, 1.5% to 2% falls within the top ten clones. Sequenced material: peripheral blood, taken on day 0 of AZD1222 vaccination. The receptors originated from an adult in good health.

The V and J genes are TRBV6-1 and TRBJ2-1, with TRBD2 matching 8 bases. This CDR3 comprises 15 residues. The V and J ends lost 0 bases and 9 bases, in that order; junction bases with no gene match: 7. CDR1 is MNHNS and CDR2 is SASEGT in the germline V gene. The chain's CDR3 is CASSEALRGGREQFF. CDR3 in DNA: TGTGCCAGCAGTGAAGCGCTTCGGGGGGGGCGTGAGCAGTTCTTC.

The chain recombines TRBV28 with TRBJ2-1; D remains unclear. The V end was cut by 6 bases, the J end by 3 bases, with 6 bases between. This CDR3 contains 12 residues. Germline values: CDR1 MDHEN, CDR2 SYDVKM. The CDR3 is CASSFDYNEQFF. The CDR3 bases are TGTGCCAGCAGCTTCGACTACAATGAGCAGTTCTTC.